These 19 T cell receptor beta chains share one sample of origin, sequenced in a study of cytomegalovirus exposure and HLA in healthy donors. PCR involved 60 Vbeta and 13 Jbeta primers. Profiled with immunoSEQ multiplex PCR; TCRdb holds only in-frame clones, not every one. In the table there are under 45,000 clones, roughly 60% of which are singletons. The sequencing input was PBMCs. All receptors come from a human donor in good health.

In this sample, this clone turned up a few times. This rearrangement joins TRBV28 to TRBJ1-1; a weak D match, TRBD1 (5 bases). Germline lookup yields CDR1 MDHEN and CDR2 SYDVKM. V lost 7 bases to trimming and J lost 0 bases, with 9 bases between them. The CDR3 consists of 13 residues. CDR3 protein: CASMRGLNTEAFF. CDR3 bases: TGTGCCAGCATGCGGGGGTTGAACACTGAAGCTTTCTTT. Together with reference TRBV28 and TRBJ1-1, the CDR3 gives the full variable domain: DVKVTQSSRYLVKRTGEKVFLECVQDMDHENMFWYRQDPGLGLRLIYFSYDVKMKEKGDIPEGYSVSREKKERFSLILESASTNQTSMYLCASMRGLNTEAFFGQGTRLTVV.

The gene calls are TRBV29-1 and TRBJ2-7, with 8 bases aligning to TRBD2. The germline gives CDR1 SQVTM, CDR2 ANQGSEA. J lost 3 bases, V lost 5 bases, and 6 bases had no gene match. This CDR3 is 13 amino acids long. The chain's CDR3 is CSVIAGPVYEQYF. CDR3 coding DNA: TGCAGCGTTATAGCGGGGCCCGTCTACGAGCAGTACTTC.

This clone was recorded a few times. The chain couples TRBV7-9 to TRBJ1-1; D gene uncertain. Trimming stripped 5 bases from V and 1 base from J, with 8 bases between. CDR1 and CDR2 (germline): SEHNR, FQNEAQ (reference sequence). This CDR3 contains 13 residues. The CDR3: CASSVTENTEAFF. The CDR3 DNA follows: TGTGCCAGCAGCGTAACAGAGAACACTGAAGCTTTCTTT. The full variable domain, its missing parts supplied by reference TRBV7-9 and TRBJ1-1, is DTGVSQNPRHKITKRGQNVTFRCDPISEHNRLYWYRQTLGQGPEFLTYFQNEAQLEKSRLLSDRFSAERPKGSFSTLEIQRTEQGDSAMYLCASSVTENTEAFFGQGTRLTVV.

About this clone itself: One junction end disagrees with the germline gene, perhaps due to a read error. CDR3 residues: CASSPGTGRYEQYF. CDR3 DNA: TGTGCTAGCAGCCCAGGGACAGGACGCTACGAGCAGTACTTC. The J gene is TRBJ2-7, the V gene TRBV7-7; the match to TRBD1 covers 8 bases. CDR1 is SSHAT and CDR2 is FNYEAQ in the germline V gene (reference sequence). This CDR3 has 14 amino acids. The whole variable domain, filled in from reference TRBV7-7 and TRBJ2-7, reads GAGVSQSPRYKVTKRGQDVTLRCDPISSHATLYWYQQALGQGPEFLTYFNYEAQPDKSGLPSDRFSAERPEGSISTLTIQRTEQRDSAMYRCASSPGTGRYEQYFGPGTRLTVT.

For the CDR3, the DNA is TGTGCCAGCAGCCCCGGAGTCGGAAACACCATATATTTT. This codes for CASSPGVGNTIYF. The chain recombines TRBV6-4 with TRBJ1-3; D gene ambiguous. V shed 6 bases and J shed 4 bases, with 10 bases lying between them. The CDR3 is 13 residues long. Germline V gene data show CDR1 as MRHNA and CDR2 as SNTAGT.

This clone showed up just a few times. The CDR3 DNA reads TGTGCCAGCCTAGAAGGACAGGGACGGAGCTACACCTTC. Translated: CASLEGQGRSYTF. V is TRBV7-2 and J is TRBJ1-2; 8 bases align to TRBD1. The CDR3 is 13 residues long. After removal of 8 bases from V and 9 bases from J, the junction contained 11 bases not matched to a gene. CDR1 is SGHTA and CDR2 is FQGNSA in the germline V gene.

This chain connects TRBV14 to TRBJ1-6; unclear D gene. V lost 1 base, J lost 3 bases, and 7 bases lay in between. CDR3 length: 15 residues. Germline V lookup: CDR1 SGHDN, CDR2 FVKESK. The CDR3 DNA is TGTGCCAGCAGCCAAGTGCCAGGCTATAATTCACCCCTCCACTTT. Translating it yields CASSQVPGYNSPLHF.

CDR3 region: CASSQQGARNEKLFF. The DNA of the CDR3 is TGTGCCAGCAGCCAACAGGGGGCGCGGAATGAAAAACTGTTTTTT. V and J are TRBV28 and TRBJ1-4, with TRBD1 matching 9 bases. V lost 6 bases to trimming and J lost 5 bases; unmatched junction nucleotides: 7. The CDR3 runs to 15 residues. Germline lookup yields CDR1 MDHEN and CDR2 SYDVKM.

The chain is built from TRBV2 and TRBJ1-2, with 8 bases lining up with TRBD1. Per the germline V gene, CDR1 is SNHLY and CDR2 is FYNNEI. V shed 2 bases, J shed 4 bases, and the junction held 6 bases outside the gene matches. The CDR3 is made up of 15 amino acids. CDR3 bases: TGTGCCAGCAGTGAATGGACAGGGAAACCCTATGGCTACACCTTC. It yields the protein CASSEWTGKPYGYTF.

This clone was found a few times. This chain connects TRBV6-5 to TRBJ2-5; no clear D. CDR3 size: 12 residues. The germline V gene has CDR1 MNHEY and CDR2 SVGAGI. V was trimmed by 3 bases and J by 5 bases, leaving 7 bases between them. DNA of the CDR3: TGTGCCAGCAGTTATGGTCAGGAGACCCAGTACTTC. The encoded protein is CASSYGQETQYF.

The V call is TRBV25-1, the J call TRBJ2-2, with 10 bases identical to TRBD1. This CDR3 contains 15 residues. CDR1 is MGHDK, CDR2 SYGVNS, per germline. Trimming removed 8 bases from V and 6 bases from J; junction bases left unmatched: 9. The CDR3 DNA sequence: TGTGCCAGCTACTCGGGGACAGGGGTCCCCGGGGAGCTGTTTTTT. It yields the protein CASYSGTGVPGELFF.

The table lists this clone with a few counts. The chain employs TRBV27 and TRBJ1-6; no firm D call. V was shortened by 3 bases and J by 6 bases, with 12 bases between the two germline ends. CDR3 length equals 15 residues. CDR1 and CDR2 from the germline V gene are MNHEY and SMNVEV (reference sequence). CDR3 region: CASSLEARRNSPLHF. The CDR3 region has the DNA TGTGCCAGCAGTTTGGAGGCCCGTCGTAATTCACCCCTCCACTTT.

The rearrangement joins TRBV6-5 to TRBJ2-7; 7 bases align to TRBD1. Per the germline V gene, CDR1 is MNHEY and CDR2 is SVGAGI. The CDR3 is made up of 15 amino acids. Trimming took 3 bases from V and 3 from J; bases not matched to a gene: 8. DNA for the CDR3: TGTGCCAGCAGTTATTCAGGGGGTAGGAGCTACGAGCAGTACTTC. Translation: CASSYSGGRSYEQYF.

The V call is TRBV7-2, the J call TRBJ2-5, with D maybe TRBD2 (6 bases). V lost 5 bases and J lost 5, with 12 bases in between. The germline gives CDR1 SGHTA, CDR2 FQGNSA. There are 13 residues in the CDR3. CDR3 protein: CASSAGRLETQYF. In nucleotides, the CDR3 is TGTGCCAGCAGCGCGGGACGTCTGGAGACCCAGTACTTC.

The rearrangement links TRBV7-2 to TRBJ1-3; D may be TRBD1 (5 bases). Trimming stripped 5 bases from V and 4 bases from J, with 12 bases between. Germline V CDR1 and CDR2: SGHTA, FQGNSA. The CDR3 spans 14 residues. The DNA for the CDR3 is TGTGCCAGCAGCCCCGGACAACCCGGAAACACCATATATTTT. It yields the protein CASSPGQPGNTIYF.

The chain links TRBV18 to TRBJ2-7; D is perhaps TRBD1 (5 bases). Trimming took 6 bases from V and 5 from J, leaving 17 bases between them. From germline, CDR1 is KGHSH and CDR2 LQKENI. This CDR3 has 14 amino acids. The CDR3 DNA sequence: TGTGCCAGCTCTCTCCTAGGGGCCAAGAACGAGCAGTACTTC. This codes for CASSLLGAKNEQYF.

The chain recombines TRBV7-2 with TRBJ1-2; D possibly corresponds to TRBD1 (6 bases). The V and J ends lost 0 bases and 4 bases respectively, with 12 bases between them. This CDR3 region has 15 residues. CDR1 is SGHTA and CDR2 is FQGNSA in the germline V gene. CDR3 amino acids: CASSLAAGARYGYTF. The CDR3 region has the DNA TGTGCCAGCAGCTTAGCGGCGGGGGCCCGCTATGGCTACACCTTC.

This clone has just a few counts. The chain is built from TRBV4-1 and TRBJ2-3; 10 positions match TRBD2. The germline V gene encodes CDR1 MGHRA and CDR2 YSYEKL. V shed 0 bases and J 6 bases; nucleotides not matched to a gene: 3. The CDR3 contains 15 residues. This CDR3 is CASSQDPAGGDTQYF. In DNA, the CDR3 is TGCGCCAGCAGCCAAGATCCAGCGGGGGGGGATACGCAGTATTTT.

The chain is built from TRBV2 and TRBJ2-7, with 7 bases lining up with TRBD1. The ends lost 4 bases at V and 3 bases at J; junction bases unmatched: 6. The CDR3 contains 14 residues. CDR1 is SNHLY, CDR2 FYNNEI, per germline. The CDR3 DNA sequence: TGTGCCAGCAGTGGTCAAGGGGGCGTCTACGAGCAGTACTTC. Amino acid sequence: CASSGQGGVYEQYF.